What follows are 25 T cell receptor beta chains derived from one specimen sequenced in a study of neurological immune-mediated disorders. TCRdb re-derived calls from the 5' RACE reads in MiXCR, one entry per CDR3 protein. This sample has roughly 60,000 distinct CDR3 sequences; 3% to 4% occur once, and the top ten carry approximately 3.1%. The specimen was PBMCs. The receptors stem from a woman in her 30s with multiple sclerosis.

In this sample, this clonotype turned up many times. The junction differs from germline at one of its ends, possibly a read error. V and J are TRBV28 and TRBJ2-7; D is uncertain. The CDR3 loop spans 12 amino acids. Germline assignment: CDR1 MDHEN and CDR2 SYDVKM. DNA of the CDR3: TGTGTCAGCCCCCGCCACCGATCCGAGCAGTACTTC. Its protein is CVSPRHRSEQYF.

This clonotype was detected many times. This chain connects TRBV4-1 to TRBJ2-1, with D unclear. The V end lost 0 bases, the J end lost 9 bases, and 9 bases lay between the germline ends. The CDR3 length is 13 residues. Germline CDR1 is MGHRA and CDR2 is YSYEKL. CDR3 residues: CASSQDSHSEQFF. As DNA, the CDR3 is TGCGCCAGCAGCCAAGATAGCCACAGTGAGCAGTTCTTC.

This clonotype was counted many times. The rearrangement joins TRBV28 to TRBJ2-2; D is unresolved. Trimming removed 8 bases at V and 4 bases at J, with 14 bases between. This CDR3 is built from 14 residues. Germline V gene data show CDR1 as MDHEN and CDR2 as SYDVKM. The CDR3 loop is CASCETRATGELFF. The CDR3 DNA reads TGTGCCAGCTGCGAGACACGGGCCACCGGGGAGCTGTTTTTT.

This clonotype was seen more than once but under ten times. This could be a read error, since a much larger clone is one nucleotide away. For the CDR3, the DNA is TGCGCCAGCAGCTTGGGAAAGACATTCACTGAAGCTTTCTTT. It is translated as CASSLGKTFTEAFF. The rearrangement joins TRBV5-1 to TRBJ1-1; no reliable D call. Per the germline V gene, CDR1 is SGHRS and CDR2 is YFSETQ. Trimming pared 0 bases from V and 4 bases from J, leaving 10 bases between. This CDR3 has 14 amino acids.

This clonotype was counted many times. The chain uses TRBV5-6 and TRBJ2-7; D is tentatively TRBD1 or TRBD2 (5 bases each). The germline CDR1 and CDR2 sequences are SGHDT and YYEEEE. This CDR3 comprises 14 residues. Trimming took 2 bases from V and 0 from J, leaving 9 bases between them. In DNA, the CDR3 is TGTGCCAGCAGCTTTCGGGGCTTCTCCTACGAGCAGTACTTC. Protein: CASSFRGFSYEQYF.

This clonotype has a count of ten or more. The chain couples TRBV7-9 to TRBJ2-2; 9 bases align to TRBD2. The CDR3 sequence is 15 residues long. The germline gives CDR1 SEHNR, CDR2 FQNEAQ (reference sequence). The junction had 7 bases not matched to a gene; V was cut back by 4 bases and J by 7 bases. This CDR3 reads CASSSGLALGGELFF. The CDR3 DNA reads TGTGCCAGCAGCTCGGGACTAGCTTTGGGCGGGGAGCTGTTTTTT.

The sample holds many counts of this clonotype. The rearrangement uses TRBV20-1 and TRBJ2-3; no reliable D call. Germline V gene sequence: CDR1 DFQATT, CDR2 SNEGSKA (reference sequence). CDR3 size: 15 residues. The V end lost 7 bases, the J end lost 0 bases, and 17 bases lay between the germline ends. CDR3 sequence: CSGWLISISTDTQYF. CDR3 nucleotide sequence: TGCAGTGGGTGGTTGATCAGTATTAGCACAGATACGCAGTATTTT.

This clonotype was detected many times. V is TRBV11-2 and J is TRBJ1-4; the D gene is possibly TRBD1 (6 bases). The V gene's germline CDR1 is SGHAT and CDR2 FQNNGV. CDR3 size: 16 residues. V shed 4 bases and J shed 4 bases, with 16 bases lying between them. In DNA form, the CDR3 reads TGTGCCAGCAGCTCGTCGCCTGGGGGGCTTAATGAAAAACTGTTTTTT. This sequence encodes CASSSSPGGLNEKLFF. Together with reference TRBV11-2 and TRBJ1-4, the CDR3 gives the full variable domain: EAGVAQSPRYKIIEKRQSVAFWCNPISGHATLYWYQQILGQGPKLLIQFQNNGVVDDSQLPKDRFSAERLKGVDSTLKIQPAKLEDSAVYLCASSSSPGGLNEKLFFGSGTQLSVL.

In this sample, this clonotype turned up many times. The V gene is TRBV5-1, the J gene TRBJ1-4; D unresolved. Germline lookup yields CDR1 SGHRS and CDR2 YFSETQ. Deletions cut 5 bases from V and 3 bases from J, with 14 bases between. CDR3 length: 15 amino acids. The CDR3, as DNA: TGCGCCAGCAGACCTCAAACAGATCCTAATGAAAAACTGTTTTTT. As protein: CASRPQTDPNEKLFF. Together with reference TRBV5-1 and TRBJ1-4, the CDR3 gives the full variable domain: KAGVTQTPRYLIKTRGQQVTLSCSPISGHRSVSWYQQTPGQGLQFLFEYFSETQRNKGNFPGRFSGRQFSNSRSEMNVSTLELGDSALYLCASRPQTDPNEKLFFGSGTQLSVL.

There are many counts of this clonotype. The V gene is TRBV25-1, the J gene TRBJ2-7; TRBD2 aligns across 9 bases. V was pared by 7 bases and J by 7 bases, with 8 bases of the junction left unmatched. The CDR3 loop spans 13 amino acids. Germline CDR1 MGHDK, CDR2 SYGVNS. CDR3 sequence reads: CASMTREGREQYF. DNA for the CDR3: TGTGCCAGCATGACGCGGGAGGGCCGTGAGCAGTACTTC.

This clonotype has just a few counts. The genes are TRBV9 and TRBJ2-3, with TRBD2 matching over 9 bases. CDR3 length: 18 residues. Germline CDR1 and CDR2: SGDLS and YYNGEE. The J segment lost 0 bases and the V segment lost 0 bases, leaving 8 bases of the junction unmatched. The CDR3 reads CASSVGLAGTTSTDTQYF. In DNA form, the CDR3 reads TGTGCCAGCAGCGTAGGGCTAGCGGGGACGACTAGCACAGATACGCAGTATTTT.

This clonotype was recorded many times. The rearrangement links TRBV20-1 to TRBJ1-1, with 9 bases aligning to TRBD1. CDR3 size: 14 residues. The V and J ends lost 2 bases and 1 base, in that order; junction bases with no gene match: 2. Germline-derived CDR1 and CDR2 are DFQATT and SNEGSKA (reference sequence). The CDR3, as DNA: TGCAGTGCTAGACCGGGACAGGGGAACACTGAAGCTTTCTTT. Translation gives CSARPGQGNTEAFF.

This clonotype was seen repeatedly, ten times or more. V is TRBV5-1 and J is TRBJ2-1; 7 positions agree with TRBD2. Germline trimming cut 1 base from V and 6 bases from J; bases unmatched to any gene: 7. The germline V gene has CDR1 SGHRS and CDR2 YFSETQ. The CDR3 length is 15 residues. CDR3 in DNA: TGCGCCAGCAGCTTGTTGTGGGAGGGCCTCAATGAGCAGTTCTTC. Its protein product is CASSLLWEGLNEQFF.

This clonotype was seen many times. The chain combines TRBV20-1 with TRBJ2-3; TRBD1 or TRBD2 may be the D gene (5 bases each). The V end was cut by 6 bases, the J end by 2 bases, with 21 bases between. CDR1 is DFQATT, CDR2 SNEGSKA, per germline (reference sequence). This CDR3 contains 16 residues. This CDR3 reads CSARGVGVAHTDTQYF. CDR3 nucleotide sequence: TGCAGTGCCCGAGGGGTGGGGGTGGCTCACACAGATACGCAGTATTTT.

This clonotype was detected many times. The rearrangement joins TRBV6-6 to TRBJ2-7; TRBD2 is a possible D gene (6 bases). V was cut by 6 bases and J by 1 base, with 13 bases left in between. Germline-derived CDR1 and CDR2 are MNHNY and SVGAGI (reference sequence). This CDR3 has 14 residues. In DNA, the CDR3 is TGTGCCAGCAGCCAGAGGGACTCATCCTACGAGCAGTACTTC. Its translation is CASSQRDSSYEQYF.

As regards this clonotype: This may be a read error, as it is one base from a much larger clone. CDR3 nucleotide sequence: TGTGCCAGCAGCGAGCTGCGGGGAAAGTTATACGAGCAGTACTTC. Translating it yields CASSELRGKLYEQYF. V gene TRBV5-5 combines with J gene TRBJ2-7, with TRBD2 as a possible D gene (6 bases). This CDR3 contains 15 residues. Trimming pared 4 bases from V and 4 bases from J, leaving 18 bases between. The germline V gene has CDR1 SGHKS and CDR2 YYEKEE (reference sequence).

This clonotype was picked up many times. CDR3 bases: TGTGCCAGCAGTTTAACGTCCCCCGGGGAGCTGTTTTTT. The encoded protein is CASSLTSPGELFF. This chain links TRBV28 with TRBJ2-2; D not resolved. Per the germline V gene, CDR1 is MDHEN and CDR2 is SYDVKM. Between the trimmed V and J ends, which lost 2 bases and 6 bases, there was a span of 7 bases. This CDR3 is 13 amino acids long.

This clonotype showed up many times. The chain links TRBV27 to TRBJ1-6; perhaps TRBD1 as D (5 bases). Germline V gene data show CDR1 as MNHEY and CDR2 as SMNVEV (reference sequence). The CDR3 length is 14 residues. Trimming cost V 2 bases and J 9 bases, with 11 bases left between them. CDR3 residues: CASSLVGVGSPLHF. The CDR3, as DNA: TGTGCCAGCAGTTTAGTGGGGGTTGGTTCACCCCTCCACTTT.

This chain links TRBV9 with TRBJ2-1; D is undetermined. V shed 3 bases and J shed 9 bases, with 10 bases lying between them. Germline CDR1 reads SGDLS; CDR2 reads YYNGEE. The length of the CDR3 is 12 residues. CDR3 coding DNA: TGTGCCAGCAGCGCCATAGGAGTTGAGCAGTTCTTC. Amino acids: CASSAIGVEQFF.

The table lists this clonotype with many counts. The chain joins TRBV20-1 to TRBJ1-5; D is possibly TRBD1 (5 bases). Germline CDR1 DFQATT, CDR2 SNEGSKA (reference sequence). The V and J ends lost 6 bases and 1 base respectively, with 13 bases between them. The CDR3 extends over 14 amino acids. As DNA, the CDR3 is TGCAGTGCGGGGCTGGGGTTCAGCAATCAGCCCCAGCATTTT. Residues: CSAGLGFSNQPQHF.

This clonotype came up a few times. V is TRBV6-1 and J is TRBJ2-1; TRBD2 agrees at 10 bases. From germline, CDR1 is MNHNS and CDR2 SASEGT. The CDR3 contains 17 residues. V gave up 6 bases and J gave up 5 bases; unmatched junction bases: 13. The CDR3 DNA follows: TGTGCCAGCAGCCCTGGGAGACTAGCGGGTACCAACAATGAGCAGTTCTTC. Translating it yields CASSPGRLAGTNNEQFF.

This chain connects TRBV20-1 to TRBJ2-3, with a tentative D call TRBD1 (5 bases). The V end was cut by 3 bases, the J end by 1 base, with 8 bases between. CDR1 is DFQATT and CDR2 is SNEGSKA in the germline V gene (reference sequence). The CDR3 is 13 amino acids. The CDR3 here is CSASEQGTDTQYF. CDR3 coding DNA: TGCAGTGCTAGTGAACAGGGCACAGATACGCAGTATTTT.

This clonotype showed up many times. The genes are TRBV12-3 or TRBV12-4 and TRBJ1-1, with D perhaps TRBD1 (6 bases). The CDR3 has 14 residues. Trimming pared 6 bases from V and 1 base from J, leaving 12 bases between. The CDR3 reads CASSQGQPNTEAFF. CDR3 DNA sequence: TGTGCCAGCAGCCAAGGACAGCCGAACACTGAAGCTTTCTTT.

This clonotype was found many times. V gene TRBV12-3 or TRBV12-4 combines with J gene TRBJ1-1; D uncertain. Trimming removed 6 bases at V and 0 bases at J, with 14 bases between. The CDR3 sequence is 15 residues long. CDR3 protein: CASSPLLTLNTEAFF. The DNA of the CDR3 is TGTGCCAGCAGCCCCCTGCTCACACTGAACACTGAAGCTTTCTTT.

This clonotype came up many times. The CDR3 is CASSLVSDNEQFF. In nucleotides, the CDR3 is TGTGCCAGCAGTTTAGTATCCGACAATGAGCAGTTCTTC. The chain is built from TRBV12-3 or TRBV12-4 and TRBJ2-1; D is undetermined. The CDR3 is 13 amino acids. Trimming removed 1 base at V and 5 bases at J, with 6 bases between.